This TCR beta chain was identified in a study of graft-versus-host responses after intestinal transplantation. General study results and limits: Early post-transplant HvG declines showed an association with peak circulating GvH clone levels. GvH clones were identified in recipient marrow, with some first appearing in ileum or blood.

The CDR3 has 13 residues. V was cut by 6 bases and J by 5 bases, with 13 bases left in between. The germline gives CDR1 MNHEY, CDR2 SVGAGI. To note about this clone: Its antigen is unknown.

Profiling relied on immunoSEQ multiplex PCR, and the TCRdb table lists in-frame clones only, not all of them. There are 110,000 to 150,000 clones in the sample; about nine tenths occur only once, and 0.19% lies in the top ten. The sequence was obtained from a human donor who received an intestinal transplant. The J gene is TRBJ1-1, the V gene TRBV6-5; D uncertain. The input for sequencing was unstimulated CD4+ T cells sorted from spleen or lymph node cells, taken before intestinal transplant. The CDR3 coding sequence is TGTGCCAGCAGCCAGAACGGGAGGACTGAAGCTTTCTTT. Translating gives CASSQNGRTEAFF.